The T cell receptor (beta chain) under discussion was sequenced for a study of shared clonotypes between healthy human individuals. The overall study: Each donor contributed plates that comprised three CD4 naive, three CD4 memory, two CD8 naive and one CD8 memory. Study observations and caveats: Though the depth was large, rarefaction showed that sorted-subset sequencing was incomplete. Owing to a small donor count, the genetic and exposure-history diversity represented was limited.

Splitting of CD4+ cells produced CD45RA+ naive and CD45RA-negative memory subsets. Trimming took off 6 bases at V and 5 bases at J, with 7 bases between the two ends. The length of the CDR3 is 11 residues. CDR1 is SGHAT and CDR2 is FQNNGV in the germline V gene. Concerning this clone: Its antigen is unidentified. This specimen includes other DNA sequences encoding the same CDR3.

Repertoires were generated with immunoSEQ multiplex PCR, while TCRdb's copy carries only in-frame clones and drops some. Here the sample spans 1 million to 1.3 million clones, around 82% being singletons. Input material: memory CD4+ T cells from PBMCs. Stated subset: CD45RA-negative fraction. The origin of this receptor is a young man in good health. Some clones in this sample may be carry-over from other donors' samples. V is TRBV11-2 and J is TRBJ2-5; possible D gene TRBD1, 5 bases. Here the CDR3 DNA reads TGTGCCAGCAGACGACAGGAGACCCAGTACTTC. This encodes CASRRQETQYF.